This is a list of T cell receptor beta chains from one sample in a study of shared clonotypes between healthy human individuals. The table came from immunoSEQ multiplex PCR; TCRdb's copy has only in-frame clones and leaves some out. The table includes some 800,000 clones, roughly 92% detected once. Sequenced: naive CD8+ T cells sorted from blood. All receptors derive from a man aged 30-40 years in good health. The CDR3 runs from the conserved cysteine through the conserved F or W. D genes are given only for firm matches. Size values are once, few and many counts, or a class for expanded clones, and some rows have none.

j_gene | v_gene | d_gene | abundance | CDR3nt | CDR3aa
TRBJ1-2 | TRBV11-2 | NA | NA | TGTGCCAGCAGCTCATCCCCGGGCCTTCAAGTCTATGGCTACACCTTC | CASSSSPGLQVYGYTF
TRBJ2-6 | TRBV6-4 | NA | once | TGTGCCAGCAAGCCGAGGGACTCTGGGGCCAACGTCCTGACTTTC | CASKPRDSGANVLTF
TRBJ2-1 | TRBV29-1 | NA | NA | TGCAGCGCTTTCTCTACTCAGGAGCAGTTCTTC | CSAFSTQEQFF
TRBJ2-1 | TRBV7-3 | TRBD2 | NA | TGTGCCAGCAGCATGGGACTAGCCCACAATGAGCAGTTCTTC | CASSMGLAHNEQFF
TRBJ2-5 | TRBV5-1 | TRBD2 | once | TGCGCCAGCAGCTTGGAAGCTAGCGGGAGTGGGCAAGAGACCCAGTACTTC | CASSLEASGSGQETQYF
TRBJ1-1 | TRBV28 | TRBD1 | NA | TGTGCCAGCAGTTCTCTCCGGACAGGCCGGAACACTGAAGCTTTCTTT | CASSSLRTGRNTEAFF
TRBJ2-1 | TRBV20-1 | TRBD1 | NA | TGCAGTGCCCGACAGGGCAATGAGCAGTTCTTC | CSARQGNEQFF
TRBJ1-2 | TRBV2 | NA | NA | TGTGCCAGCAGTGAAGGGTGGGGCGCCTCTAACTATGGCTACACCTTC | CASSEGWGASNYGYTF
TRBJ1-1 | TRBV6-5 | NA | NA | TGTGCCAGCAGTTACGGGACAAACGAAGCTTTCTTT | CASSYGTNEAFF
TRBJ2-3 | TRBV27 | TRBD2 | once | TGTGCCAGCAGCCCCGGGGGGGCACCTGAAACGCAGTATTTT | CASSPGGAPETQYF
TRBJ1-4 | TRBV18 | NA | NA | TGTGCCAGCTCACCACAGCCAGTTAATGAAAAACTGTTTTTT | CASSPQPVNEKLFF
TRBJ2-2 | TRBV4-1 | NA | NA | TGCGCCAGCAGCCAACGACAGTCCACCGGGGAGCTGTTTTTT | CASSQRQSTGELFF
TRBJ2-1 | TRBV7-3 | NA | NA | TGTGCCAGCAGCCCCACCGGACCGCCGTCCGTTATGATCAATGAGCAGTTCTTC | CASSPTGPPSVMINEQFF
TRBJ1-4 | TRBV6-6 | NA | NA | TGTGCCAGCAGTTACCGTCCGGGGGAAATAAGTGAAAAACTGTTTTTT | CASSYRPGEISEKLFF
TRBJ2-3 | TRBV9 | NA | NA | TGTGCCAGCAGCGAGTGGCGGGGCGCAGATACGCAGTATTTT | CASSEWRGADTQYF
TRBJ1-4 | TRBV18 | NA | NA | TGTGCCAGCTCACCATTAACAGTTGCAACTAATGAAAAACTGTTTTTT | CASSPLTVATNEKLFF
TRBJ1-1 | TRBV10-2 | TRBD1 | NA | TGCGCCAGCAGTGGCCGGGACAGGGTCGGACCTGAAGCTTTCTTT | CASSGRDRVGPEAFF
TRBJ1-1 | TRBV19 | NA | once | TGTGCCAGTGCCCGGAGCCAAGCGATGAACACTGAAGCTTTCTTT | CASARSQAMNTEAFF
TRBJ1-4 | TRBV28 | NA | NA | TGTGCCAGCAGAGAGCTTGCGGGGAGGATCGAAAAACTGTTTTTT | CASRELAGRIEKLFF
TRBJ2-7 | TRBV27 | TRBD1 | NA | TGTGCCAGCAGTCACCGGGACAGGGGGATCTACGAGCAGTACTTC | CASSHRDRGIYEQYF
TRBJ2-3 | TRBV19 | NA | NA | TGTGCCACAAAGACCCCGGGGTGGGAACAGAGAACAGATACGCAGTATTTT | CATKTPGWEQRTDTQYF
TRBJ1-4 | TRBV6-1 | NA | NA | TGTGCCAGCAGTCCCCGGGGAGGAGAGGGTGAAAAACTGTTTTTT | CASSPRGGEGEKLFF
TRBJ2-2 | TRBV29-1 | NA | once | TGCAGCGTTGAACCTCAGACGAACACCGGGGAGCTGTTTTTT | CSVEPQTNTGELFF
TRBJ2-7 | TRBV29-1 | TRBD1 | NA | TGCAGCGTTGAAGTGGCAGGGGGTCGGTACGAGCAGTACTTC | CSVEVAGGRYEQYF
TRBJ1-4 | TRBV6-5 | NA | once | TGTGCCAGCAGAGAGGACGCAACTAATGAAAAACTGTTTTTT | CASREDATNEKLFF
TRBJ2-3 | TRBV27 | TRBD2 | once | TGTGCCAGCAGACATCTAGCGGGAGCGTCAGATACGCAGTATTTT | CASRHLAGASDTQYF
TRBJ2-1 | TRBV9 | TRBD2 | NA | TGTGCCAGCAGCGCTAGCGGAGCTTACAATGAGCAGTTCTTC | CASSASGAYNEQFF
TRBJ2-1 | TRBV10-2 | TRBD2 | many | TGCGCCAGCAGTGTGGGACTAGCGGGTTACAATGAGCAGTTCTTC | CASSVGLAGYNEQFF
TRBJ2-4 | TRBV14 | NA | once | TGTGCCAGCAGTCGAGACCGGGACATTCAGTACTTC | CASSRDRDIQYF
TRBJ1-1 | TRBV14 | NA | NA | TGTGCCAGCAGCCTATCGACCACTGAAGCTTTCTTT | CASSLSTTEAFF
TRBJ2-2 | TRBV9 | NA | NA | TGTGCCAGCAGCGCCATCGTGACCGGGGAGCTGTTTTTT | CASSAIVTGELFF
TRBJ2-6 | TRBV19 | NA | once | TGTGCCAGTAGTATTAGTGGGGCCAACGTCCTGACTTTC | CASSISGANVLTF
TRBJ2-1 | TRBV13 | NA | NA | TGTGCCAGCAGCTTAGGGCGGAATGAGCAGTTCTTC | CASSLGRNEQFF
TRBJ2-1 | TRBV28 | TRBD2 | NA | TGTGCCAGCAGCTCTATCACCCGGACTAGCGGTTACAATGAGCAGTTCTTC | CASSSITRTSGYNEQFF
TRBJ2-7 | TRBV6-6 | NA | NA | TGTGCCAGCAGGTACGACAGTTCGACCTACGAGCAGTACTTC | CASRYDSSTYEQYF
TRBJ2-1 | TRBV25-1 | NA | many | TGTGCCAGCAGTCCGAAACGGGATTACGTGGTCAATGAGCAGTTCTTC | CASSPKRDYVVNEQFF
TRBJ1-5 | TRBV7-9 | NA | NA | TGTGCCAGCAGCCCCACAGGGACTAGCAATCAGCCCCAGCATTTT | CASSPTGTSNQPQHF
TRBJ2-1 | TRBV19 | NA | NA | TGTGCCAGTAGTATAGGGGGGGGCGCAAGCTCCTACAATGAGCAGTTCTTC | CASSIGGGASSYNEQFF
TRBJ1-5 | TRBV7-6 | TRBD1 | once | TGTGCCAGCAGCCCTGCAGGGACAGGCCAAAATCAGCCCCAGCATTTT | CASSPAGTGQNQPQHF
TRBJ2-1 | TRBV5-4 | NA | NA | TGTGCCAGCAGCACGACGGGGGTTGAGCAGTTCTTC | CASSTTGVEQFF
TRBJ2-7 | TRBV15 | NA | NA | TGTGCCACCAGCCGAGTGAGCTCCTACGAGCAGTACTTC | CATSRVSSYEQYF